Listed here are 15 T cell receptor beta chains from one sample, sequenced in a study of Ad26.COV2.S vaccination and SARS-CoV-2 variants. The protocol was immunoSEQ multiplex PCR, while the TCRdb copy is restricted to in-frame clones and leaves out a portion. The sample consists of approximately 350,000 clones, under 90% of them appearing once. Treatment given: 15 to 20 received Ad26.COV2.S at low or high dose, single or two shots; a few received placebo; per-sample allocation not given. Sampling was done on day 63 after the first vaccine or placebo injection. Sequencing used peripheral blood, obtained in a trial of Ad26.COV2.S vaccine versus placebo. The receptors were gathered from a person aged 18-65 years who received the Ad26.COV2.S COVID-19 vaccine or a placebo.

This rearrangement joins TRBV7-9 to TRBJ2-3, with 8 bases matching TRBD2. V lost 5 bases, J lost 3 bases, and 4 bases stayed unmatched. This CDR3 comprises 14 residues. Germline-derived CDR1 and CDR2 are SEHNR and FQNEAQ (reference sequence). Here the CDR3 DNA reads TGTGCCAGCAGCCAAGGACTAGCTACAGATACGCAGTATTTT. It yields the protein CASSQGLATDTQYF. The entire variable domain, with the rest obtained from reference TRBV7-9 and TRBJ2-3, is as follows: DTGVSQNPRHKITKRGQNVTFRCDPISEHNRLYWYRQTLGQGPEFLTYFQNEAQLEKSRLLSDRFSAERPKGSFSTLEIQRTEQGDSAMYLCASSQGLATDTQYFGPGTRLTVL.

V gene TRBV5-4 combines with J gene TRBJ2-3, with D uncertain. Trimming stripped 5 bases from V and 4 bases from J, with 14 bases between. The CDR3 loop spans 14 amino acids. Per the germline V gene, CDR1 is SGHNT and CDR2 is YYREEE (reference sequence). The CDR3 DNA reads TGTGCCAGCAGTGGCCCGCGCCGCGCAGATACGCAGTATTTT. The encoded protein is CASSGPRRADTQYF. Drawing the rest from reference TRBV5-4 and TRBJ2-3, the complete variable domain is ETGVTQSPTHLIKTRGQQVTLRCSSQSGHNTVSWYQQALGQGPQFIFQYYREEENGRGNFPPRFSGLQFPNYSSELNVNALELDDSALYLCASSGPRRADTQYFGPGTRLTVL.

This clone was counted a single time. This chain links TRBV7-9 with TRBJ1-1; D remains ambiguous. The CDR3 loop spans 15 amino acids. Between the trimmed V and J ends, which lost 4 bases and 0 bases, there was a span of 12 bases. CDR1 is SEHNR, CDR2 FQNEAQ, per germline (reference sequence). This CDR3 is CASSSGRTMNTEAFF. In DNA, the CDR3 is TGTGCCAGCAGCTCCGGGAGGACTATGAACACTGAAGCTTTCTTT.

V is TRBV7-3 and J is TRBJ2-1; D gene unclear. With 4 bases removed from V and 6 bases from J, the gap between germline ends came to 13 bases. The length of the CDR3 is 14 residues. Germline V gene lookup returns CDR1 SGHTA and CDR2 FQGTGA. CDR3 bases: TGTGCCAGCAGCTCCGCCCGGGCTTCCAATGAGCAGTTCTTC. Translating gives CASSSARASNEQFF.

V is TRBV9 and J is TRBJ2-7; 9 bases map to TRBD2. Germline values: CDR1 SGDLS, CDR2 YYNGEE. V lost 4 bases and J lost 6; bases outside the gene matches: 8. This CDR3 has 14 amino acids. The CDR3 DNA sequence: TGTGCCAGCAGCCCGATAGCGGGAGAGGGCGAGCAGTACTTC. Amino acid sequence: CASSPIAGEGEQYF. The whole variable domain, remainder taken from reference TRBV9 and TRBJ2-7, is DSGVTQTPKHLITATGQRVTLRCSPRSGDLSVYWYQQSLDQGLQFLIQYYNGEERAKGNILERFSAQQFPDLHSELNLSSLELGDSALYFCASSPIAGEGEQYFGPGTRLTVT.

The rearrangement uses TRBV19 and TRBJ2-7; TRBD1 agrees at 9 bases. The CDR3 loop spans 15 amino acids. Germline lookup yields CDR1 LNHDA and CDR2 SQIVND (reference sequence). With 2 bases clipped from V and 7 bases from J, the junction kept 9 bases outside the gene matches. The chain's CDR3 is CASSIYTGQGNEQYF. CDR3 nucleotide sequence: TGTGCCAGTAGTATATATACGGGACAGGGTAATGAGCAGTACTTC.

This rearrangement joins TRBV6-6 to TRBJ2-7, with 11 bases identical to TRBD2. Germline values: CDR1 MNHNY, CDR2 SVGAGI (reference sequence). After removal of 4 bases from V and 3 bases from J, the junction contained 8 bases not matched to a gene. The CDR3 is 16 amino acids. For the CDR3, the DNA is TGTGCCAGCAGTTCCTCAAGGACTAGCGGGTACTACGAGCAGTACTTC. Its protein product is CASSSSRTSGYYEQYF.

The rearrangement uses TRBV18 and TRBJ1-5, with D unresolved. Trimming took off 2 bases at V and 0 bases at J, with 5 bases between the two ends. Germline values: CDR1 KGHSH, CDR2 LQKENI. This CDR3 is built from 14 residues. In DNA, the CDR3 is TGTGCCAGCTCACCAACCACTAGCAATCAGCCCCAGCATTTT. Translation gives CASSPTTSNQPQHF.

This chain links TRBV13 with TRBJ2-7; TRBD2 aligns across 14 bases. Germline-derived CDR1 and CDR2 are PRHDT and FYEKMQ (reference sequence). With 4 bases clipped from V and 5 bases from J, the junction kept 13 bases outside the gene matches. The CDR3 spans 18 residues. Here the CDR3 reads CASSSPYRTSGGNHEQYF. The CDR3 DNA reads TGTGCCAGCAGCTCACCGTACCGGACTAGCGGGGGGAATCACGAGCAGTACTTC.

The V call is TRBV18, the J call TRBJ2-2; 11 bases agree with TRBD1. The V and J ends lost 6 bases and 7 bases, in that order; junction bases with no gene match: 10. This CDR3 has 16 amino acids. The germline CDR1 and CDR2 sequences are KGHSH and LQKENI. This CDR3 reads CASSTGTGGIGGELFF. DNA of the CDR3: TGTGCCAGCTCGACCGGGACAGGGGGTATCGGCGGGGAGCTGTTTTTT.

This clone was seen once. The chain uses TRBV19 and TRBJ1-1; D is unresolved. Germline CDR1 LNHDA, CDR2 SQIVND (reference sequence). V was cut by 2 bases and J by 4 bases, with 17 bases left in between. This CDR3 has 16 residues. The CDR3 region has the DNA TGTGCCAGTAGTATATCCGGGAGTTACTGGAGCACTGAAGCTTTCTTT. This gives the protein CASSISGSYWSTEAFF.

The DNA for the CDR3 is TGTGCCAGCAGCTGGAGCCCGTTGGCTGAAGCTTTCTTT. Its translation: CASSWSPLAEAFF. The rearrangement joins TRBV5-6 to TRBJ1-1, with D hard to call. Trimming cost V 3 bases and J 6 bases, with 12 bases left between them. This CDR3 has 13 residues. Germline-derived CDR1 and CDR2 are SGHDT and YYEEEE.

About this clone: This clone may be a read error of a much larger clone one base away. The sample holds other DNA sequences that translate to the same CDR3. The gene calls are TRBV27 and TRBJ2-2; TRBD1 aligns across 9 bases. This CDR3 is 14 amino acids long. Germline lookup yields CDR1 MNHEY and CDR2 SMNVEV (reference sequence). V dropped 6 bases and J dropped 2; count of bases not matched to a gene: 1. In nucleotides, the CDR3 is TGTGCCAGCAGGGGACAGGGTAACACCGGGGAGCTGTTTTTT. Translated, it gives CASRGQGNTGELFF.

This chain joins TRBV4-1 and TRBJ1-2, with 10 bases identical to TRBD1. With 1 base clipped from V and 3 bases from J, the junction kept 8 bases outside the gene matches. The CDR3 loop spans 17 amino acids. The germline V gene has CDR1 MGHRA and CDR2 YSYEKL. CDR3 DNA: TGCGCCAGCAGCCAAGCGGACAGGGGGGATCTCGACTATGGCTACACCTTC. This encodes CASSQADRGDLDYGYTF.

The chain recombines TRBV10-1 with TRBJ2-7; D possibly matches TRBD1 or TRBD2 (7 bases each). This CDR3 contains 22 residues. Deletions cut 6 bases from V and 2 bases from J, with 38 bases between. Germline V CDR1 and CDR2: WNHNN, SYGVQD (reference sequence). For the CDR3, the DNA is TGCGCCAGCAGAGGAGACAGGGTTATCCTTCCTACTAGCGCCCGTCGGACCTACGAGCAGTACTTC. Its protein product is CASRGDRVILPTSARRTYEQYF.